This note documents a single TCR beta chain sequence. This clonotype was seen many times. The specificity of this receptor is unknown. The input lacks base qualities; no much larger clone sits a single base away. This sample is part of a study of T-cell reconstitution after alpha-beta-depleted transplantation in children listed by TCRdb under 2016. About the study as a whole: The study quantitatively tracked T-cell immune reconstitution after TCRalphabeta/CD19-depleted allogeneic hematopoietic cell transplantation in children using TCR repertoire profiling.

The library came from PCR. The instrument was an Illumina HiSeq 2500. Molecular barcoding was employed in the preparation of TCR libraries, with unique molecular identifiers being used to normalize TCRbeta repertoire quantification. TCRdb reran the public reads through fastp at Q25 and MiXCR, keeping productive beta chains. Duplicate CDR3 protein sequences are folded into a single record with the most common DNA and genes. This sample lists 20,000 to 25,000 distinct CDR3 sequences; about a tenth were detected once. The ten most abundant clones make up roughly 25% of the sample. The germline ends are 11 bases apart after V is trimmed by 4 bases and J by 7 bases. From the cysteine up to the phenylalanine, the CDR3 has a length of 13 residues. The DNA shown is the 39-base CDR3, in frame from base 1. Based on the germline V gene, the CDR1 and CDR2 sequences are SGHTA and FQGNSA.

The chain joins TRBV7-2 to TRBJ2-1; tentative D gene TRBD2, with 5 bases matching. Source: PBMCs from the stem cell graft donor, taken from the stem cell graft. The source is a human donor who donated a stem cell graft to a child with chronic granulomatous disease. The CDR3 protein: CASSSGPGNEQFF. In nucleotides, the sequence is TGTGCCAGCAGCTCGGGCCCGGGGAATGAGCAGTTCTTC.